The clone carrying this T cell receptor (beta chain) was seen just once. Its antigen is still unknown. These data originate in a study of graft-versus-host responses after intestinal transplantation. The study, taken as a whole, reports: GvH clones surfaced in recipient marrow, some emerging earlier in ileum or blood. HvG clone declines early post-transplant were associated with peak circulating GvH levels.

CDR3 length equals 17 residues. Germline values: CDR1 SEHNR, CDR2 FQNEAQ (reference sequence). V was pared by 1 base and J by 5 bases, with 11 bases of the junction left unmatched. The protocol was immunoSEQ multiplex PCR, while the TCRdb copy is restricted to in-frame clones and leaves out a portion. The table lists about 120,000 clones, 85% to 95% of them singletons, with roughly 0.12% in the top ten. The gene calls are TRBV7-9 and TRBJ2-5, with TRBD2 matching 9 bases. This TCR was sampled from a human donor who received an intestinal transplant. The sample in question was unstimulated CD4+ T cells sorted from spleen or lymph node cells, obtained before intestinal transplant. CDR3 protein: CASSLGAGRLAGETQYF. CDR3 bases: TGTGCCAGCAGCTTAGGCGCCGGACGGCTAGCGGGGGAGACCCAGTACTTC. The complete variable domain, with remaining parts taken from reference TRBV7-9 and TRBJ2-5, reads DTGVSQNPRHKITKRGQNVTFRCDPISEHNRLYWYRQTLGQGPEFLTYFQNEAQLEKSRLLSDRFSAERPKGSFSTLEIQRTEQGDSAMYLCASSLGAGRLAGETQYFGPGTRLLVL.